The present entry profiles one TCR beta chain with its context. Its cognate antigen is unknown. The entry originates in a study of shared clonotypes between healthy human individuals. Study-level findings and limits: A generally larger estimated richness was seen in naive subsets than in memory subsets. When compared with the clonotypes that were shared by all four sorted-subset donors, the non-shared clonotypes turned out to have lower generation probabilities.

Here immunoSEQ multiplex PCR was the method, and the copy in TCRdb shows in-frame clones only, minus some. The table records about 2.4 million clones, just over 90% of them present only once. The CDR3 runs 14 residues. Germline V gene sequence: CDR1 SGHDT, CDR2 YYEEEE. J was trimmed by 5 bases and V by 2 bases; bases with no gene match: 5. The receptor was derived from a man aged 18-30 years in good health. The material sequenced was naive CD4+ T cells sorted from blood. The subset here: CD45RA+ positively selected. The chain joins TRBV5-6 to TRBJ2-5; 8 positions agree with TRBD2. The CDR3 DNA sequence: TGTGCCAGCAGCTTACGGACTAGCTTGGAGACCCAGTACTTC. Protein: CASSLRTSLETQYF.